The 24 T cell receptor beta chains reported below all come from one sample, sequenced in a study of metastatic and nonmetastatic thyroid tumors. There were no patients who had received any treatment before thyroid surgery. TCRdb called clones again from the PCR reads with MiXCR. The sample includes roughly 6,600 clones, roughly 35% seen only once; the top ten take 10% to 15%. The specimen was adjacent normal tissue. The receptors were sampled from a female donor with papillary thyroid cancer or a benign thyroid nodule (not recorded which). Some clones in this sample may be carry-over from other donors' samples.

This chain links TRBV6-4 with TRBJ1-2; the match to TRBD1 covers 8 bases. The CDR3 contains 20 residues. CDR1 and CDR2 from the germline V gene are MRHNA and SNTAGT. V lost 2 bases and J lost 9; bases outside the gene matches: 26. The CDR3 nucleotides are TGTGCCAGCAGTGACCTACCCAACCGGGACAGGTTCTCTCGGTCATATTGCTACACCTTC. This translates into CASSDLPNRDRFSRSYCYTF.

DNA of the CDR3: TGTGCCAGCAGTTTACAACTAGCGGGAGGGCTCAGGAGCTCCTACGAGCAGTACTTC. The encoded protein is CASSLQLAGGLRSSYEQYF. The V call is TRBV28, the J call TRBJ2-7, with 13 bases that match TRBD2. Looked up from germline, CDR1 is MDHEN and CDR2 is SYDVKM. V gave up 2 bases and J gave up 0 bases; unmatched junction bases: 10. The CDR3 consists of 19 residues.

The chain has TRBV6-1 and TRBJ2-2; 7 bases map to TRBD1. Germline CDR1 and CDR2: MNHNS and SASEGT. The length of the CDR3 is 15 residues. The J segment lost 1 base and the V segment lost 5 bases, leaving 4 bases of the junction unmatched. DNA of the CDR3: TGTGCCAGCAGTCTCTGGACAGGGAACACCGGGGAGCTGTTTTTT. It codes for CASSLWTGNTGELFF.

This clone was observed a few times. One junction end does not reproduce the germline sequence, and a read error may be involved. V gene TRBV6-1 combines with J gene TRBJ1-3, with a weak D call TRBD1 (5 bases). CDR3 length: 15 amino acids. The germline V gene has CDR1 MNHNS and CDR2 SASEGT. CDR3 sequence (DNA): TGTGACAGCAGCGATACCGGGACCTCTGGAAACAGCATATATTTT. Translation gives CDSSDTGTSGNSIYF.

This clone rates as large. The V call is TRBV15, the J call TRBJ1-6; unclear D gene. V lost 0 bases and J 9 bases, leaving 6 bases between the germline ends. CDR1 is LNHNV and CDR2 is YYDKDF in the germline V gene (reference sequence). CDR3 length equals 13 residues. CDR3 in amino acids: CATSRDFGSPLHF. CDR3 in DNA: TGTGCCACCAGCAGAGATTTTGGTTCACCCCTCCACTTT.

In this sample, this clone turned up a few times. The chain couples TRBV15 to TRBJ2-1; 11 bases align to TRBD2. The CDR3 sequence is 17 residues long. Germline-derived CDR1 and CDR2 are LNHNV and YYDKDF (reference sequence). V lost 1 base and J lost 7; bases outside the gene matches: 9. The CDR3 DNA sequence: TGTGCCACCAGCAGAGTCAAAACTAGCGGGAGTGGTAATGAGCAGTTCTTC. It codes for CATSRVKTSGSGNEQFF. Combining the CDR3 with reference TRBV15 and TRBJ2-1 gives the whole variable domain DAMVIQNPRYQVTQFGKPVTLSCSQTLNHNVMYWYQQKSSQAPKLLFHYYDKDFNNEADTPDNFQSRRPNTSFCFLDIRSPGLGDTAMYLCATSRVKTSGSGNEQFFGPGTRLTVL.

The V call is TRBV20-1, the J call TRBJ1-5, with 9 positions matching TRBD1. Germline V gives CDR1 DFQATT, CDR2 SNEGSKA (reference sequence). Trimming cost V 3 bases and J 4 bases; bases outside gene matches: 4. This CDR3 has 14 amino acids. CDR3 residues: CSARYRGRNQPQHF. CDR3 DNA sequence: TGCAGTGCTAGGTACAGGGGGCGAAATCAGCCCCAGCATTTT.

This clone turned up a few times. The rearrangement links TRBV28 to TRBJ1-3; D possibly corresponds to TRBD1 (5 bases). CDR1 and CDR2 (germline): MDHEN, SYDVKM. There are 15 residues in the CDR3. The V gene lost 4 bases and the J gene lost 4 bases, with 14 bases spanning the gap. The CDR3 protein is CASSSLGGLGNTIYF. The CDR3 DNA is TGTGCCAGCAGTTCCCTCGGGGGTCTGGGAAACACCATATATTTT. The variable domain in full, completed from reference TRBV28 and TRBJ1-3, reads DVKVTQSSRYLVKRTGEKVFLECVQDMDHENMFWYRQDPGLGLRLIYFSYDVKMKEKGDIPEGYSVSREKKERFSLILESASTNQTSMYLCASSSLGGLGNTIYFGEGSWLTVV.

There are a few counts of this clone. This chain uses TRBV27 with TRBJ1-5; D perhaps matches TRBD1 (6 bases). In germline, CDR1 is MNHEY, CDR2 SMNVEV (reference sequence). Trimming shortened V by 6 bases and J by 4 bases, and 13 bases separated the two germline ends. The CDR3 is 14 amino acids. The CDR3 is CASRPGTPNQPQHF. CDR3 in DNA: TGTGCCAGCAGGCCCGGGACACCGAATCAGCCCCAGCATTTT.

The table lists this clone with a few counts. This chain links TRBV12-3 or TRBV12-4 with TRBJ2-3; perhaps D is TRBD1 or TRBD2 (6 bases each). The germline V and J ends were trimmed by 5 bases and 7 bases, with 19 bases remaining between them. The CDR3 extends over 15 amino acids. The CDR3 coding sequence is TGTGCCAGCAGTATTCTAGGGGGGCCCATCAATACGCAGTATTTT. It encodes CASSILGGPINTQYF.

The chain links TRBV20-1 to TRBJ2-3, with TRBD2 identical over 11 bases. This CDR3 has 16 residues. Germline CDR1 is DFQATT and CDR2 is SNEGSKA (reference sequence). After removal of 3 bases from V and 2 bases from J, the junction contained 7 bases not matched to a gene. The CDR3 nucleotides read TGCAGTGCTAGTTACCGACTAGCGGGAAACACAGATACGCAGTATTTT. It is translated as CSASYRLAGNTDTQYF.

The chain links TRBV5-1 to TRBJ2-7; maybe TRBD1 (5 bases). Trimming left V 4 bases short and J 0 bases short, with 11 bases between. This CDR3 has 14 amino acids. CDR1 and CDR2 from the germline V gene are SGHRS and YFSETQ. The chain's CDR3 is CASSPGHSSYEQYF. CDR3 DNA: TGCGCCAGCAGCCCTGGACATTCCTCCTACGAGCAGTACTTC.

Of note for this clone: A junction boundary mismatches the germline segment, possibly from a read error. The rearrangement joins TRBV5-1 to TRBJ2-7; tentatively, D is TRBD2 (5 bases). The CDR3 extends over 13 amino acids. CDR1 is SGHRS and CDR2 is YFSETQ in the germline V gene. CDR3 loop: CARSLDGKSEQYF. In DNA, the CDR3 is TGTGCCAGAAGCTTGGACGGGAAGAGCGAGCAGTACTTC.

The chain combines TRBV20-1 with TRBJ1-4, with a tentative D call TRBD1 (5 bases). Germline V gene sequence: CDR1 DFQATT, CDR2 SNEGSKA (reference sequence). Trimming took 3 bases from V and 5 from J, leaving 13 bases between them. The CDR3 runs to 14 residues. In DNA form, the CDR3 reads TGCAGTGCTAGGGTATACAAGGGGAATGAAAAACTGTTTTTT. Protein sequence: CSARVYKGNEKLFF.

DNA of the CDR3: TGTGCCAGCAGGTCGACAGGGGGTAGGTCTGAAGCTTTCTTT. Amino acid sequence: CASRSTGGRSEAFF. V usage is TRBV27 and J usage is TRBJ1-1; TRBD1 aligns across 9 bases. V lost 6 bases to trimming and J lost 6 bases; unmatched junction nucleotides: 8. The CDR3 has 14 residues. Germline CDR1 MNHEY, CDR2 SMNVEV (reference sequence).

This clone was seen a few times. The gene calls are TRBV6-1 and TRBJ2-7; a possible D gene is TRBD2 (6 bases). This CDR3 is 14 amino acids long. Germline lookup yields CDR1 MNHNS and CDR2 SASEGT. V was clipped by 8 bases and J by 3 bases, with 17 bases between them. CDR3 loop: CASRGDPGGYEQYF. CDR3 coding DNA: TGTGCCAGCCGCGGGGACCCTGGCGGCTACGAGCAGTACTTC.

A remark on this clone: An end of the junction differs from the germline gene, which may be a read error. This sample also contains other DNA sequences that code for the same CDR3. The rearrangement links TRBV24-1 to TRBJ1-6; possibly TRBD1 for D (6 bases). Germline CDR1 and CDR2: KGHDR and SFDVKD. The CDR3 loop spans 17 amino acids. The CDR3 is CATYLRGGKAYNSPLHF. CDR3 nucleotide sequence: TGTGCTACCTATCTGAGGGGGGGAAAGGCATATAATTCACCCCTCCACTTC.

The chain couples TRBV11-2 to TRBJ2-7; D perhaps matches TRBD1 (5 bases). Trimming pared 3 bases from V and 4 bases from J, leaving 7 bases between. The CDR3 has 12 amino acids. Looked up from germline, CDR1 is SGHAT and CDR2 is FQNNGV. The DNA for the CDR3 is TGTGCCAGCAGCTTTTCAGGGTACGAGCAGTACTTC. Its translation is CASSFSGYEQYF.

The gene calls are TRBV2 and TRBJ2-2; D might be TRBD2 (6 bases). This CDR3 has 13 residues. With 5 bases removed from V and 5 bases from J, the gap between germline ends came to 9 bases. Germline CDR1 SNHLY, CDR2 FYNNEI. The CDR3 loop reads CASSPSETGELFF. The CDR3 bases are TGTGCCAGCAGTCCTAGCGAAACCGGGGAGCTGTTTTTT.

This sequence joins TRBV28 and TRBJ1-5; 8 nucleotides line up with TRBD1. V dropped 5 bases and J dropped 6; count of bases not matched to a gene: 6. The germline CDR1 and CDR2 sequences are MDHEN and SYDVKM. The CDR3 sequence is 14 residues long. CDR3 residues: CASSIDRGSQPQHF. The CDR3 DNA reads TGTGCCAGCAGTATCGACAGGGGAAGTCAGCCCCAGCATTTT.

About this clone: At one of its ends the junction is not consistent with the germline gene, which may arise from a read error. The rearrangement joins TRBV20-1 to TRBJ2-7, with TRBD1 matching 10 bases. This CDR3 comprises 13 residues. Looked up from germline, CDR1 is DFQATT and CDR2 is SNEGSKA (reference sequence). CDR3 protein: CSAGTGAEYDQYF. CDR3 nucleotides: TGCAGTGCCGGGACAGGGGCTGAGTACGATCAGTACTTC.

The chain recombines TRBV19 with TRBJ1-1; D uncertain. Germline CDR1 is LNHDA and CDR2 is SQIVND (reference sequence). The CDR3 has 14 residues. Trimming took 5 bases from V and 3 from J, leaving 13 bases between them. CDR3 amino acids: CASSAGFGDTEAFF. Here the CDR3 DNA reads TGTGCCAGTAGTGCCGGGTTTGGGGACACTGAAGCTTTCTTT.

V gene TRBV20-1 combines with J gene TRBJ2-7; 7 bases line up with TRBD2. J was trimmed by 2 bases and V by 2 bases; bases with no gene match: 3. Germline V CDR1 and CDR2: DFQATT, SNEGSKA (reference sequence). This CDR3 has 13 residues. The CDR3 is CSARFGGAYEQYF. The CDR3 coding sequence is TGCAGTGCTAGATTTGGGGGGGCCTACGAGCAGTACTTC.

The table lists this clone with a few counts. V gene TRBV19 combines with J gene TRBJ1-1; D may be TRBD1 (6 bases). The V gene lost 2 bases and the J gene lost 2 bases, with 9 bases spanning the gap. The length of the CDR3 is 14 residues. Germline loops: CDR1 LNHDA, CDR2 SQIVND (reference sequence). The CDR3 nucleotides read TGTGCCAGTAGTATAACCAGGGGAAACACTGAAGCTTTCTTT. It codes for CASSITRGNTEAFF.